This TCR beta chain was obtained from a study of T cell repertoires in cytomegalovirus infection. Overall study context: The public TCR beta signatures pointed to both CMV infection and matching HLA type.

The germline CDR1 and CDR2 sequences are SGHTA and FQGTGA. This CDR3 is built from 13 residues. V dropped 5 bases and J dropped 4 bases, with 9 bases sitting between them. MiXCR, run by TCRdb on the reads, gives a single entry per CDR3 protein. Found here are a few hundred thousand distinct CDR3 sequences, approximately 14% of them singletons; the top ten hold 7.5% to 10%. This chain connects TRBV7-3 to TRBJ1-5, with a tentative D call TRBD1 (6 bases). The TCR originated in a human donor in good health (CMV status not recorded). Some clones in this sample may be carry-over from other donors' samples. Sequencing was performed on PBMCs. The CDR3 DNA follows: TGTGCCAGCAGCCCAGGGGTAAATCAGCCCCAGCATTTT. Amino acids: CASSPGVNQPQHF.